The T cell receptor (beta chain) under discussion was sequenced for a study of identifying expanded T cells in peripheral blood. Germline V gene lookup returns CDR1 SEHNR and CDR2 FQNEAQ (reference sequence). The CDR3 contains 14 residues. Between the trimmed V and J ends, which lost 5 bases and 7 bases, there was a span of 17 bases. The repertoire was sequenced with immunoSEQ multiplex PCR; TCRdb's copy has only in-frame clones and lacks some. The table has roughly 75,000 clones, 90% seen once; the top ten hold more than 2.5%. Collection occurred without any documented infections or immune events in donors. As to this clone: Its antigen is undetermined.

Broader study findings: Clone count variance between roughly 2-week samples rose with total template count. Technical replicates showed roughly 1.2 changed clones; two weeks around 15; four weeks 19.

The rearrangement uses TRBV7-9 and TRBJ1-1; the D gene is possibly TRBD1 (6 bases). Sequencing was performed on blood. The receptor's source is a person aged 18 to 75 in good health. Here the CDR3 reads CASSPTLGGREAFF. For the CDR3, the DNA is TGTGCCAGCAGCCCCACACTTGGGGGCCGTGAAGCTTTCTTT.